These 31 T cell receptor beta chains share one sample of origin, sequenced in a study of PD-1 blockade in classical Hodgkin lymphoma. Here immunoSEQ multiplex PCR was the method, and the copy in TCRdb shows in-frame clones only, minus some. The table lists about 20,000 clones, less than 85% of them singletons. The time point: cycle 4 day 1 (C4D1), after 6 weeks of nivolumab. Every one of the patients relapsed after autologous stem cell transplantation (brentuximab vedotin exposure was variable). The material was peripheral blood mononuclear cells (PBMCs), obtained before the fourth cycle of nivolumab. The receptors were gathered from a human donor with classical Hodgkin lymphoma.

This clone was counted once. The chain has TRBV15 and TRBJ1-3; D is ambiguous. V lost 1 base to trimming and J lost 0 bases, with 4 bases between them. CDR3 length equals 14 residues. Germline V CDR1 and CDR2: LNHNV, YYDKDF (reference sequence). The CDR3: CATSRAVSGNTIYF. The CDR3 nucleotides are TGTGCCACCAGCAGAGCGGTCTCTGGAAACACCATATATTTT.

The J gene is TRBJ1-1, the V gene TRBV19; 7 bases line up with TRBD1. Trimming at V came to 3 bases and at J to 5 bases, leaving 9 bases not matched to a gene. The V gene's germline CDR1 is LNHDA and CDR2 SQIVND (reference sequence). The CDR3 has 15 residues. CDR3 in amino acids: CASSIKNRGVTEAFF. The CDR3 DNA is TGTGCCAGTAGTATCAAGAACAGGGGTGTGACTGAAGCTTTCTTT.

This CDR3 is CASGFERNTEAFF. The CDR3 nucleotides are TGTGCTAGTGGTTTTGAGCGGAACACTGAAGCTTTCTTT. The rearrangement joins TRBV12-5 to TRBJ1-1, with D unresolved. The CDR3 is 13 residues long. The germline V and J ends were trimmed by 3 bases and 1 base, with 6 bases remaining between them. Germline lookup yields CDR1 LGHNT and CDR2 FRNRAP.

This sequence joins TRBV30 and TRBJ1-6; a possible D gene is TRBD1 (5 bases). V lost 2 bases to trimming and J lost 0 bases, with 14 bases between them. The CDR3 is made up of 17 amino acids. Germline V gene lookup returns CDR1 GTSNPN and CDR2 SVGIG (reference sequence). The CDR3 DNA is TGTGCCTGGAGTTTGGGACTCCCTAGCTCCTATAATTCACCCCTCCACTTT. Protein sequence: CAWSLGLPSSYNSPLHF.

The CDR3 here is CASSLTPSQQETQYF. The CDR3 bases are TGTGCCAGCTCGCTGACGCCGAGCCAACAAGAGACCCAGTACTTC. The chain combines TRBV18 with TRBJ2-5, with D hard to call. Germline values: CDR1 KGHSH, CDR2 LQKENI. The CDR3 runs 15 residues. The V end was cut by 6 bases, the J end by 2 bases, with 16 bases between.

The chain employs TRBV10-2 and TRBJ2-3; D is undetermined. With 8 bases removed from V and 4 bases from J, the gap between germline ends came to 19 bases. Germline V gene data show CDR1 as WSHSY and CDR2 as SAAADI. CDR3 length equals 15 residues. In DNA form, the CDR3 reads TGCGCCAGCGCCAAGTCGACCTATTATCCAGATACGCAGTATTTT. Translation gives CASAKSTYYPDTQYF.

This chain connects TRBV27 to TRBJ2-1, with TRBD2 matching over 9 bases. The CDR3 runs to 15 residues. J gave up 9 bases and V 6 bases, and 12 bases lay outside the gene matches. CDR1 MNHEY and CDR2 SMNVEV come from the germline V gene (reference sequence). CDR3 sequence (DNA): TGTGCCAGCAGCCAACCGGGACTAGCAGTCTCTGAGCAGTTCTTC. As protein: CASSQPGLAVSEQFF.

This chain joins TRBV5-1 and TRBJ2-1; 12 nucleotides agree with TRBD2. The CDR3 is made up of 17 amino acids. V shed 4 bases, J shed 5 bases, and the junction held 10 bases outside the gene matches. In germline, CDR1 is SGHRS, CDR2 YFSETQ. CDR3 bases: TGCGCCAGCAGCAGAGGATTTGGACTAGCGGGGAACAATGAGCAGTTCTTC. This translates into CASSRGFGLAGNNEQFF.

This chain links TRBV6-5 with TRBJ2-2, with 10 positions matching TRBD1. The J segment lost 5 bases and the V segment lost 6 bases, leaving 6 bases of the junction unmatched. Germline assignment: CDR1 MNHEY and CDR2 SVGAGI. The CDR3 spans 15 residues. The CDR3 bases are TGTGCCAGCAGGCGACAGGGGGCGGGGACCGGGGAGCTGTTTTTT. This codes for CASRRQGAGTGELFF.

V is TRBV14 and J is TRBJ2-7, with no clear D. Germline CDR1 is SGHDN and CDR2 is FVKESK. V was shortened by 0 bases and J by 8 bases, with 11 bases between the two germline ends. The CDR3 has 13 residues. DNA for the CDR3: TGTGCCAGCAGCCAAGAAACCCGAGCCAAGCAGTACTTC. This codes for CASSQETRAKQYF.

This chain uses TRBV2 with TRBJ2-2, with D unresolved. This CDR3 region has 14 residues. Trimming removed 7 bases from V and 6 bases from J, with 15 bases in between. Germline values: CDR1 SNHLY, CDR2 FYNNEI. CDR3 amino acids: CASIGSLTAGELFF. CDR3 nucleotide sequence: TGTGCCAGCATTGGTAGCCTTACGGCCGGGGAGCTGTTTTTT.

The gene calls are TRBV2 and TRBJ2-3, with TRBD2 identical over 10 bases. Germline assignment: CDR1 SNHLY and CDR2 FYNNEI. Trimming cost V 9 bases and J 6 bases; bases outside gene matches: 9. The CDR3 is 14 residues long. The CDR3 loop reads CASEASGRGDTQYF. The CDR3 coding sequence is TGTGCCAGTGAGGCCAGCGGGAGGGGGGATACGCAGTATTTT.

V is TRBV30 and J is TRBJ2-7; D is perhaps TRBD2 (7 bases). CDR3 length: 13 amino acids. V gave up 1 base and J gave up 6 bases, with 13 bases separating them. Germline loops: CDR1 GTSNPN, CDR2 SVGIG (reference sequence). The CDR3 DNA follows: TGTGCCTGGAGTGGCGGCGGGGGCGGCGAGCAGTACTTC. Translated: CAWSGGGGGEQYF.

This clone was recorded only once. The V gene is TRBV7-3, the J gene TRBJ2-2; 8 nucleotides align to TRBD1. The germline V gene has CDR1 SGHTA and CDR2 FQGTGA. The ends lost 3 bases at V and 2 bases at J; junction bases unmatched: 11. This CDR3 comprises 18 residues. The CDR3 reads CASSLEAASGGNTGELFF. The CDR3 DNA sequence: TGTGCCAGCAGCTTGGAGGCGGCCTCAGGGGGCAACACCGGGGAGCTGTTTTTT.

The rearrangement joins TRBV6-1 to TRBJ2-3; maybe TRBD1 (6 bases). CDR1 is MNHNS and CDR2 is SASEGT in the germline V gene. Trimming shortened V by 8 bases and J by 2 bases, and 14 bases separated the two germline ends. The CDR3 runs to 14 residues. CDR3 coding DNA: TGTGCCAGCTTAAAGACAGGTCTCACAGATACGCAGTATTTT. Its translation is CASLKTGLTDTQYF.

This clone was seen just once. The rearrangement joins TRBV23-1 to TRBJ1-5; D uncertain. TRBV23-1 is an open reading frame, and its role is uncertain. Trimming took off 8 bases at V and 5 bases at J, with 10 bases between the two ends. The CDR3 is 12 residues long. The DNA of the CDR3 is TGCGCCAGCCGACGGGGTCATCAGCCCCAGCATTTT. Its translation is CASRRGHQPQHF.

This clone came up once. The chain employs TRBV15 and TRBJ1-1; tentative D call: TRBD1 (6 bases). The germline V gene has CDR1 LNHNV and CDR2 YYDKDF (reference sequence). The length of the CDR3 is 15 residues. The ends were cut back, 0 bases at V and 4 bases at J, with 12 bases in the middle. The CDR3 loop is CATSRDNREATEAFF. The CDR3 coding sequence is TGTGCCACCAGCAGAGATAACAGGGAGGCCACTGAAGCTTTCTTT. The full variable domain, in which reference TRBV15 and TRBJ1-1 provide the parts outside the CDR3, is DAMVIQNPRYQVTQFGKPVTLSCSQTLNHNVMYWYQQKSSQAPKLLFHYYDKDFNNEADTPDNFQSRRPNTSFCFLDIRSPGLGDTAMYLCATSRDNREATEAFFGQGTRLTVV.

The V call is TRBV14, the J call TRBJ1-2; D is uncertain. The CDR3 has 13 residues. Trimming cost V 4 bases and J 0 bases, with 6 bases left between them. Germline loops: CDR1 SGHDN, CDR2 FVKESK. CDR3: CASSPETNYGYTF. CDR3 DNA sequence: TGTGCCAGCAGCCCAGAGACTAACTATGGCTACACCTTC.

In its sample, this clone was seen a few times. The gene calls are TRBV2 and TRBJ1-2; D may be TRBD1 (5 bases). The CDR3 is 13 residues long. V was cut by 8 bases and J by 3 bases, with 13 bases left in between. Germline CDR1 and CDR2: SNHLY and FYNNEI. The CDR3: CASCLGTDYGYTF. CDR3 in DNA: TGTGCCAGCTGTCTAGGGACTGACTATGGCTACACCTTC.

The rearrangement links TRBV14 to TRBJ2-4; D remains ambiguous. The CDR3 is 20 residues long. The V end lost 1 base, the J end lost 0 bases, and 22 bases lay between the germline ends. Germline CDR1 reads SGHDN; CDR2 reads FVKESK. The CDR3 DNA sequence: TGTGCCAGCAGCCAAGGTTTCTTTCAGGATTCGATATTAGCCAAAAACATTCAGTACTTC. This gives the protein CASSQGFFQDSILAKNIQYF.

Note on this clone: The junction does not match germline at one end; this may be a read error. The chain joins TRBV5-1 to TRBJ2-7; 8 bases align to TRBD1. This CDR3 is built from 15 residues. Germline CDR1 is SGHRS and CDR2 is YFSETQ. This CDR3 reads CASSLEPGQAYEQYF. The CDR3 DNA is TGTGCCAGCAGCTTGGAACCGGGACAGGCCTACGAGCAGTACTTC.

This clone has only a few counts. This sequence joins TRBV10-3 and TRBJ2-7; D may correspond to TRBD1 or TRBD2 (5 bases each). With 2 bases removed from V and 2 bases from J, the gap between germline ends came to 13 bases. CDR1 ENHRY and CDR2 SYGVKD come from the germline V gene. The CDR3 totals 15 residues. The CDR3 here is CAISEGGTATYEQYF. CDR3 bases: TGTGCCATCAGTGAGGGGGGTACGGCAACCTACGAGCAGTACTTC.

The count of this clone is one. The V call is TRBV27, the J call TRBJ2-5; 10 bases agree with TRBD2. V was clipped by 5 bases and J by 4 bases; unmatched bases: 13. The CDR3 has 17 amino acids. Germline V gene sequence: CDR1 MNHEY, CDR2 SMNVEV (reference sequence). CDR3 sequence (DNA): TGTGCCAGCAGTCCCCGCCTCGGAAGCGGGGGGGCAGAGACCCAGTACTTC. This gives the protein CASSPRLGSGGAETQYF.

J is TRBJ1-1 and V is TRBV19; D unclear. This CDR3 is 14 amino acids long. Germline V gives CDR1 LNHDA, CDR2 SQIVND (reference sequence). Trimming pared 4 bases from V and 3 bases from J, leaving 12 bases between. The CDR3 here is CASSNRRTDTEAFF. In nucleotides, the CDR3 is TGTGCCAGTAGTAACAGACGGACCGACACTGAAGCTTTCTTT.

This chain links TRBV6-1 with TRBJ1-2; 9 nucleotides align to TRBD1. V lost 4 bases to trimming and J lost 4 bases; unmatched junction nucleotides: 10. The CDR3 totals 16 residues. From germline, CDR1 is MNHNS and CDR2 SASEGT. CDR3 sequence: CASSVAGTGNLYGYTF. CDR3 nucleotides: TGTGCCAGCAGTGTAGCCGGGACAGGGAATCTCTATGGCTACACCTTC.

This chain joins TRBV11-3 and TRBJ1-2, with TRBD1 as a possible D gene (6 bases). Trimming shortened V by 7 bases and J by 5 bases, and 11 bases separated the two germline ends. This CDR3 is 12 amino acids long. From germline, CDR1 is SGHNT and CDR2 YENEEA. The CDR3: CASKGQSYGYTF. DNA for the CDR3: TGTGCCAGCAAAGGACAGTCTTATGGCTACACCTTC.

V usage is TRBV11-1 and J usage is TRBJ2-6; D remains unclear. Trimming removed 4 bases from V and 5 bases from J, with 24 bases in between. CDR1 is SGHAT and CDR2 is FQDESV in the germline V gene (reference sequence). The CDR3 has 19 residues. Here the CDR3 reads CASSWSNKADKSRANVLTF. The CDR3 DNA sequence: TGTGCCAGCAGCTGGTCAAATAAGGCTGACAAAAGTCGGGCCAACGTCCTGACTTTC.

This clone was seen a handful of times. The rearrangement links TRBV15 to TRBJ1-6; 7 nucleotides agree with TRBD1. The J segment lost 5 bases and the V segment lost 0 bases, leaving 1 base of the junction unmatched. The V gene's germline CDR1 is LNHNV and CDR2 YYDKDF (reference sequence). The CDR3 spans 15 residues. The CDR3 nucleotides read TGTGCCACCAGCAGAGACGGACAGGATAATTCACCCCTCCACTTT. It is translated as CATSRDGQDNSPLHF.

The rearrangement links TRBV7-9 to TRBJ2-1, with TRBD2 matching 14 bases. Looked up from germline, CDR1 is SEHNR and CDR2 is FQNEAQ (reference sequence). CDR3 size: 17 residues. V was clipped by 5 bases and J by 8 bases; unmatched bases: 11. DNA for the CDR3: TGTGCCAGCAGCCATAAGACTAGCGGGAGGGCCGTGGATGAGCAGTTCTTC. Amino acids: CASSHKTSGRAVDEQFF.

This clone showed up just once. The chain carries TRBV11-2 and TRBJ2-5; 7 nucleotides match TRBD1. This CDR3 has 14 amino acids. CDR1 is SGHAT and CDR2 is FQNNGV in the germline V gene. With 5 bases clipped from V and 2 bases from J, the junction kept 5 bases outside the gene matches. The CDR3, as DNA: TGTGCCAGCAGCGCGCAGGGGGTACAAGAGACCCAGTACTTC. Protein sequence: CASSAQGVQETQYF.

The rearrangement links TRBV6-5 to TRBJ2-7, with D perhaps TRBD1 or TRBD2 (5 bases each). CDR3 length: 13 residues. The V end lost 6 bases, the J end lost 1 base, and 10 bases lay between the germline ends. CDR1 is MNHEY and CDR2 is SVGAGI in the germline V gene. The CDR3 nucleotides read TGTGCCAGCAGCCTAGGGGAGTCCTACGAGCAGTACTTC. Its protein is CASSLGESYEQYF.